These 13 T cell receptor beta chains were sequenced from one sample in a study of blood T cells in healthy people across ages. Primed by a sample-barcoded 5' primer and a J-beta primer mix, a second PCR proceeded for about 6 to 12 cycles. In TCRdb, the 5' RACE reads were re-called with MiXCR into one record per CDR3 protein. The data hold some 1 million distinct CDR3 sequences, with 45% observed a single time. The sequencing input was blood. Receptor source: a woman aged 60-75 years in good health.

Remarks on this clonotype: This could be a read error, since a much larger clone is one nucleotide away. This chain links TRBV10-3 with TRBJ2-6; TRBD2 is a possible D gene (6 bases). CDR1 is ENHRY and CDR2 is SYGVKD in the germline V gene. This CDR3 has 18 amino acids. Trimming cost V 4 bases and J 0 bases, with 16 bases left between them. CDR3 residues: CAISGGRATSSGANVLTF. In DNA form, the CDR3 reads TGTGCCATCAGTGGTGGCAGGGCGACTAGCTCTGGGGCCAACGTCCTGACTTTC.

V is TRBV29-1 and J is TRBJ2-7, with TRBD1 identical over 8 bases. Germline V lookup: CDR1 SQVTM, CDR2 ANQGSEA. V was clipped by 2 bases and J by 6 bases; unmatched bases: 6. The CDR3 sequence is 13 residues long. CDR3 DNA sequence: TGCAGCGTTGAACGGGCAGGGGGCGTCGAGCAGTACTTC. It translates to CSVERAGGVEQYF.

The CDR3 DNA sequence: TGTGCCAGCAGCCAAGGGACAGGGGGCGCAGGGCAGCCCCAGCATTTT. It encodes CASSQGTGGAGQPQHF. The rearrangement links TRBV7-6 to TRBJ1-5; TRBD1 agrees at 12 bases. Looked up from germline, CDR1 is SGHVS and CDR2 is FNYEAQ. The V gene end was trimmed by 5 bases and the J gene end by 7 bases; junction bases not matched to a gene: 9. The CDR3 has 16 residues.

V gene TRBV20-1 combines with J gene TRBJ2-1, with 10 bases fitting TRBD2. The germline V gene encodes CDR1 DFQATT and CDR2 SNEGSKA (reference sequence). CDR3 size: 15 residues. Trimming took 3 bases from V and 4 from J; bases not matched to a gene: 6. CDR3 DNA: TGCAGTGCTAGCCGACCTAGCGGGAGATACAATGAGCAGTTCTTC. Residues: CSASRPSGRYNEQFF.

This rearrangement joins TRBV7-2 to TRBJ2-1, with D hard to call. The CDR3 totals 10 residues. Germline CDR1 SGHTA, CDR2 FQGNSA. Trimming took off 10 bases at V and 9 bases at J, with 10 bases between the two ends. The CDR3 protein is CATGPPEQFF. The DNA of the CDR3 is TGTGCCACTGGCCCCCCTGAGCAGTTCTTC.

The V gene is TRBV3-1, the J gene TRBJ2-3; 12 bases are shared with TRBD2. J gave up 0 bases and V 4 bases, and 11 bases lay outside the gene matches. CDR1 is LGHDT, CDR2 YNNKEL, per germline (reference sequence). The length of the CDR3 is 19 residues. The CDR3 sequence: CASSPFTGTSGLSTDTQYF. CDR3 in DNA: TGTGCCAGCAGCCCGTTCACCGGGACTAGCGGGTTAAGCACAGATACGCAGTATTTT.

This clonotype was counted between two and nine times. This chain links TRBV4-1 with TRBJ2-1, with 11 bases that match TRBD2. The V segment lost 0 bases and the J segment 5 bases; nucleotides outside the gene matches: 0. Germline CDR1 and CDR2: MGHRA and YSYEKL. The CDR3 has 15 residues. In DNA form, the CDR3 reads TGCGCCAGCAGCCAAGAGGGACTAGCGGACAATGAGCAGTTCTTC. Protein: CASSQEGLADNEQFF.

This clonotype was counted a few times. The chain employs TRBV4-1 and TRBJ1-1; D remains unclear. CDR1 is MGHRA, CDR2 YSYEKL, per germline. The germline V and J ends were trimmed by 3 bases and 8 bases, with 22 bases remaining between them. This CDR3 spans 16 amino acids. The CDR3 coding sequence is TGCGCCAGCAGCCAGGATACGGAACGGCACTCCTCGGAAGCTTTCTTT. Amino acid sequence: CASSQDTERHSSEAFF.

The genes are TRBV15 and TRBJ2-1; D tentatively reads TRBD1 or TRBD2 (5 bases each). The CDR3 length is 16 residues. The germline V gene encodes CDR1 LNHNV and CDR2 YYDKDF (reference sequence). V was cut by 0 bases and J by 2 bases, with 11 bases left in between. The CDR3 DNA is TGTGCCACCAGCAGAGATCAGGGACGGACCTACAATGAGCAGTTCTTC. Amino acids: CATSRDQGRTYNEQFF.

V and J are TRBV7-8 and TRBJ2-5, with D possibly TRBD1 on 6 matching bases. Per the germline V gene, CDR1 is SGHVS and CDR2 is FQNEAQ. Trimming removed 1 base at V and 0 bases at J, with 12 bases between. The CDR3 totals 16 residues. CDR3 sequence (DNA): TGTGCCAGCAGCTTAGTGTTCAGGGGCCACCAAGAGACCCAGTACTTC. Protein sequence: CASSLVFRGHQETQYF.

This clonotype has a handful of counts. The chain recombines TRBV5-5 with TRBJ1-5, with 8 bases matching TRBD1. This CDR3 has 18 amino acids. V trimming: 0 bases; J trimming: 2 bases; junction bases outside the gene matches: 10. Germline lookup yields CDR1 SGHKS and CDR2 YYEKEE (reference sequence). In nucleotides, the CDR3 is TGTGCCAGCAGCTTGGACCCCTTGACAGGGGTCCGCAATCAGCCCCAGCATTTT. The encoded protein is CASSLDPLTGVRNQPQHF.

This rearrangement joins TRBV5-8 to TRBJ2-5; 9 nucleotides line up with TRBD2. The CDR3 runs to 18 residues. Germline loops: CDR1 SGHTS, CDR2 YDEGEE. Trimming removed 0 bases from V and 11 bases from J; junction bases left unmatched: 20. The CDR3 sequence is CASSLALAGERWHNEQYF. CDR3 coding DNA: TGTGCCAGCAGCTTGGCACTAGCGGGTGAGCGGTGGCACAATGAGCAGTACTTC.

The chain employs TRBV28 and TRBJ2-7; the match to TRBD2 covers 10 bases. This CDR3 contains 13 residues. Germline V CDR1 and CDR2: MDHEN, SYDVKM. V shed 7 bases, J shed 4 bases, and the junction held 4 bases outside the gene matches. In DNA, the CDR3 is TGTGCCAGCATCTCTAGCGGGAGTTACGAGCAGTACTTC. Amino acid sequence: CASISSGSYEQYF.